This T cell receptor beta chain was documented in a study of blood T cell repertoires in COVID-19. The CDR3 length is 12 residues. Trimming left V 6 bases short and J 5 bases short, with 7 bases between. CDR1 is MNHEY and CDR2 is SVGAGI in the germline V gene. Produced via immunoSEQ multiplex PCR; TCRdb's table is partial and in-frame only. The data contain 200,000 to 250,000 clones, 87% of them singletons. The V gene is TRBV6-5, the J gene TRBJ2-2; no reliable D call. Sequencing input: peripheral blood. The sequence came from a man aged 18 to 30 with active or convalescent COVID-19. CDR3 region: CASSRLTGELFF. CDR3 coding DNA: TGTGCCAGCAGCAGATTAACCGGGGAGCTGTTTTTT.